This passage covers 22 T cell receptor beta chains from one sample sequenced in a study of blood T cells in healthy people across ages. Using a J-beta primer mix together with a sample-barcoded 5' primer, a second PCR was run for about 7 to 12 cycles. TCRdb independently ran MiXCR on the 5' RACE reads; one entry per CDR3 protein. The sample lists 700,000 to 850,000 distinct CDR3 sequences, around 36% seen once, with around 13% in the top ten. Material: blood. The source of these receptors is a man between 18 and 29 years old in good health.

A remark on this clonotype: Since a much larger clone is just one base distant, this may be a read error. This chain links TRBV20-1 with TRBJ1-2; D gene unclear. CDR1 is DFQATT, CDR2 SNEGSKA, per germline (reference sequence). The CDR3 covers 12 residues. Trimming stripped 2 bases from V and 6 bases from J, with 10 bases between. The CDR3 loop is CSARLGHDGYTF. CDR3 bases: TGCAGTGCTAGATTGGGTCACGATGGCTACACCTTC.

J is TRBJ2-1 and V is TRBV20-1; a weak D match, TRBD2 (6 bases). The germline V and J ends were trimmed by 1 base and 13 bases, with 20 bases remaining between them. This CDR3 comprises 14 residues. The germline gives CDR1 DFQATT, CDR2 SNEGSKA (reference sequence). The CDR3 DNA reads as TGCAGTGCTAGAGCTGGCGGGGAATTGGAGACCCAGTTCTTC. It translates to CSARAGGELETQFF.

J is TRBJ2-3 and V is TRBV3-1; D call uncertain. The V gene lost 5 bases and the J gene lost 8 bases, with 14 bases spanning the gap. Germline V gene sequence: CDR1 LGHDT, CDR2 YNNKEL (reference sequence). The CDR3 loop spans 13 amino acids. This chain's CDR3 is CASSAMRDATQYF. The CDR3 DNA follows: TGTGCCAGCAGCGCAATGAGAGACGCTACGCAGTATTTT.

The chain carries TRBV30 and TRBJ1-2; D is unresolved. The germline CDR1 and CDR2 sequences are GTSNPN and SVGIG (reference sequence). The CDR3 extends over 12 amino acids. Trimming stripped 0 bases from V and 4 bases from J, with 6 bases between. CDR3 in amino acids: CAWSVLSYGYTF. The DNA of the CDR3 is TGTGCCTGGAGTGTACTGTCCTATGGCTACACCTTC.

This clonotype appeared once. This chain uses TRBV20-1 with TRBJ1-5; 8 bases fit TRBD1. The CDR3 sequence is 14 residues long. Germline V gene lookup returns CDR1 DFQATT and CDR2 SNEGSKA (reference sequence). Germline trimming cut 5 bases from V and 9 bases from J; bases unmatched to any gene: 12. CDR3 residues: CSAEDGTGQTPQHF. As DNA, the CDR3 is TGCAGTGCTGAAGATGGGACAGGCCAAACGCCCCAGCATTTT.

This clonotype has a handful of counts. The V call is TRBV7-9, the J call TRBJ1-2; D is possibly TRBD1 (5 bases). This CDR3 has 15 residues. From germline, CDR1 is SEHNR and CDR2 FQNEAQ (reference sequence). Between the trimmed V and J ends, which lost 5 bases and 3 bases, there was a span of 16 bases. Written as DNA, the CDR3 is TGTGCCAGCAGCCCCGACAGTAGGGACGACTATGGCTACACCTTC. This sequence encodes CASSPDSRDDYGYTF.

The table lists this clonotype with many counts. This chain links TRBV12-3 or TRBV12-4 with TRBJ1-6; tentatively, D is TRBD1 (5 bases). V shed 3 bases and J shed 5 bases, with 11 bases lying between them. The CDR3 runs 15 residues. Here the CDR3 DNA reads TGTGCCAGCAGTTTCGGGGGTGAGAATAATTCACCCCTCCACTTT. Residues: CASSFGGENNSPLHF.

This chain joins TRBV9 and TRBJ2-2; 9 nucleotides agree with TRBD1. With 0 bases clipped from V and 5 bases from J, the junction kept 5 bases outside the gene matches. The CDR3 is made up of 16 amino acids. Looked up from germline, CDR1 is SGDLS and CDR2 is YYNGEE. CDR3 protein: CASSVAMDRGTGELFF. In DNA, the CDR3 is TGTGCCAGCAGCGTAGCTATGGACAGGGGAACCGGGGAGCTGTTTTTT.

The sample holds a few counts of this clonotype. The chain recombines TRBV20-1 with TRBJ2-3; D is undetermined. V lost 6 bases and J lost 2, with 6 bases in between. The CDR3 sequence is 11 residues long. CDR1 and CDR2 from the germline V gene are DFQATT and SNEGSKA (reference sequence). In DNA form, the CDR3 reads TGCAGTGCCCAGATCACAGATACGCAGTATTTT. Translated, it gives CSAQITDTQYF.

This clonotype showed up just a few times. CDR3 bases: TGCGCCAGCAGCTGGGGACAGGGTCGGACCCTCCCCACAGATACGCAGTATTTT. Its protein product is CASSWGQGRTLPTDTQYF. The chain couples TRBV5-1 to TRBJ2-3; 9 bases map to TRBD1. The CDR3 has 18 amino acids. Germline values: CDR1 SGHRS, CDR2 YFSETQ. V trimming: 3 bases; J trimming: 2 bases; junction bases outside the gene matches: 13.

V usage is TRBV12-3 or TRBV12-4 and J usage is TRBJ2-1; D perhaps matches TRBD1 (6 bases). This CDR3 region has 12 residues. The V end was cut by 8 bases, the J end by 13 bases, with 18 bases between. The CDR3 region is CASGTGLETQFF. For the CDR3, the DNA is TGTGCCAGCGGAACAGGGTTAGAGACCCAGTTCTTC.

This clonotype was picked up a small number of times. V usage is TRBV18 and J usage is TRBJ2-1; no definite D call. The DNA end is a closer match to TRBJ2-7, so the J assignment may be wrong. Germline V CDR1 and CDR2: KGHSH, LQKENI. The CDR3 has 16 amino acids. Here the CDR3 reads CASSPRAQSSYNEQYF. CDR3 DNA: TGTGCCAGCTCCCCAAGGGCACAGAGCTCCTACAATGAGCAGTACTTC.

V and J are TRBV2 and TRBJ1-1; D ambiguous. The germline CDR1 and CDR2 sequences are SNHLY and FYNNEI. This CDR3 comprises 11 residues. V shed 9 bases and J shed 5 bases, with 10 bases lying between them. The CDR3 reads CARSGGTEAFF. In DNA form, the CDR3 reads TGTGCCAGATCGGGAGGGACTGAAGCTTTCTTT.

The chain is built from TRBV7-2 and TRBJ2-1; D may match TRBD1 or TRBD2 (5 bases each). Trimming took off 1 base at V and 9 bases at J, with 13 bases between the two ends. This CDR3 spans 14 amino acids. The germline CDR1 and CDR2 sequences are SGHTA and FQGNSA. CDR3 amino acids: CASSLEDLGVEQFF. The CDR3 coding sequence is TGTGCCAGCAGCTTAGAGGATTTGGGGGTTGAGCAGTTCTTC.

This clonotype showed up just a few times. V and J are TRBV9 and TRBJ2-6, with TRBD2 as a possible D gene (5 bases). Germline-derived CDR1 and CDR2 are SGDLS and YYNGEE. The CDR3 length is 17 residues. Between the trimmed V and J ends, which lost 3 bases and 0 bases, there was a span of 13 bases. The CDR3 DNA reads TGTGCCAGCAGCGGCTACGGGGATGACTCTGGGGCCAACGTCCTGACTTTC. It translates to CASSGYGDDSGANVLTF. The full variable domain, with the rest looked up from reference TRBV9 and TRBJ2-6, is DSGVTQTPKHLITATGQRVTLRCSPRSGDLSVYWYQQSLDQGLQFLIQYYNGEERAKGNILERFSAQQFPDLHSELNLSSLELGDSALYFCASSGYGDDSGANVLTFGAGSRLTVL.

This clonotype was counted ten times or more. The genes are TRBV4-3 and TRBJ2-7; D is uncertain. Trimming took 0 bases from V and 5 from J, leaving 17 bases between them. Germline V gene sequence: CDR1 LGHNA, CDR2 YSLEER. The CDR3 loop spans 16 amino acids. CDR3 bases: TGCGCCAGCAGCCAAGATAAGGCTAGAGATTTCAACGAGCAGTACTTC. Translated, it gives CASSQDKARDFNEQYF.

There are a few counts of this clonotype. One junction end disagrees with the germline gene, perhaps due to a read error. J is TRBJ2-6 and V is TRBV4-3; D perhaps matches TRBD1 (5 bases). In germline, CDR1 is LGHNA, CDR2 YSLEER. CDR3 length: 17 amino acids. The CDR3 is CASSQDWPSSGANALTF. The DNA of the CDR3 is TGCGCCAGCAGCCAAGATTGGCCGTCCTCTGGGGCCAACGCCCTGACTTTC.

V is TRBV4-2 and J is TRBJ2-5; D is unresolved. V was shortened by 0 bases and J by 2 bases, with 4 bases between the two germline ends. Per germline, CDR1 LGHNA and CDR2 YNFKEQ. The CDR3 spans 13 residues. This CDR3 reads CASSQDWQETQYF. The CDR3 nucleotides are TGTGCCAGCAGCCAAGATTGGCAAGAGACCCAGTACTTC.

This chain connects TRBV7-9 to TRBJ2-5; TRBD2 might be the D (5 bases). Germline assignment: CDR1 SEHNR and CDR2 FQNEAQ (reference sequence). CDR3 length: 14 amino acids. V lost 3 bases and J lost 11, with 19 bases in between. Written as DNA, the CDR3 is TGTGCCAGCAGCTTCGGGCGGGCTGGGAGAGAGCAGTACTTC. Its translation: CASSFGRAGREQYF.

The genes are TRBV2 and TRBJ2-7; perhaps TRBD1 as D (6 bases). The V end lost 5 bases, the J end lost 0 bases, and 14 bases lay between the germline ends. The CDR3 loop spans 15 amino acids. Germline V gene sequence: CDR1 SNHLY, CDR2 FYNNEI. The CDR3 coding sequence is TGTGCCAGCAGTTTCGACAGGACAAGCTCCTACGAGCAGTACTTC. Amino acid sequence: CASSFDRTSSYEQYF.

This clonotype was detected many times. V and J are TRBV12-3 or TRBV12-4 and TRBJ2-5; TRBD2 matches 9 bases. The CDR3 runs to 16 residues. The ends lost 0 bases at V and 7 bases at J; junction bases unmatched: 9. The CDR3 coding sequence is TGTGCCAGCAGTTTAGCCCCTAGCGGGGCAGGTGGGACCCAGTACTTC. This translates into CASSLAPSGAGGTQYF.

This clonotype was seen once. Possible read error: a much larger clone is one base away. The rearrangement links TRBV30 to TRBJ2-4; weak D call: TRBD1 (6 bases). V dropped 0 bases and J dropped 6 bases, with 15 bases sitting between them. The CDR3 sequence is 15 residues long. Per the germline V gene, CDR1 is GTSNPN and CDR2 is SVGIG (reference sequence). In nucleotides, the CDR3 is TGTGCCTGGAGTGTCAACCAACAGGGAGCAAACATTCAGTACTTC. Encoded protein: CAWSVNQQGANIQYF.